One sample yielded the 4 T cell receptor beta chains listed below, sequenced in a study of cytomegalovirus exposure and HLA in healthy donors. PCR was performed using 60 Vbeta and 13 Jbeta primers. Method: immunoSEQ multiplex PCR; TCRdb's copy keeps in-frame clones and lacks some. In the table there are about 100,000 clones, more than 75% of which are singletons. The material sequenced was PBMCs. The source of these receptors is a woman between 50 and 59 years old in good health and CMV-seropositive.

The rearrangement uses TRBV7-9 and TRBJ2-2; 7 bases match TRBD2. Per germline, CDR1 SEHNR and CDR2 FQNEAQ (reference sequence). The CDR3 has 14 residues. The CDR3 is CAIQRGGSTGELFF. CDR3 nucleotides: TGTGCTATTCAGCGGGGCGGGAGCACCGGGGAGCTGTTTTTT.

V usage is TRBV30 and J usage is TRBJ2-1; 7 nucleotides line up with TRBD2. CDR1 and CDR2 from the germline V gene are GTSNPN and SVGIG (reference sequence). J gave up 4 bases and V 1 base, and 4 bases lay outside the gene matches. The length of the CDR3 is 14 residues. In nucleotides, the CDR3 is TGTGCCTGGAGTGCTCTAGCGGCTTACAATGAGCAGTTCTTC. It specifies CAWSALAAYNEQFF. Together with reference TRBV30 and TRBJ2-1, the CDR3 gives the full variable domain: SQTIHQWPATLVQPVGSPLSLECTVEGTSNPNLYWYRQAAGRGLQLLFYSVGIGQISSEVPQNLSASRPQDRQFILSSKKLLLSDSGFYLCAWSALAAYNEQFFGPGTRLTVL.

V usage is TRBV28 and J usage is TRBJ2-7, with a possible D match to TRBD2 (6 bases). CDR1 MDHEN and CDR2 SYDVKM come from the germline V gene. CDR3 length: 13 amino acids. Trimming cost V 3 bases and J 7 bases, with 13 bases left between them. For the CDR3, the DNA is TGTGCCAGCAGTTTGGGACCTGGGAGGGAGCAGTACTTC. Translated, it gives CASSLGPGREQYF.

The chain joins TRBV19 to TRBJ2-1; 13 bases align to TRBD2. J gave up 3 bases and V 10 bases, and 3 bases lay outside the gene matches. The CDR3 totals 14 residues. The V gene's germline CDR1 is LNHDA and CDR2 SQIVND (reference sequence). CDR3 DNA sequence: TGTGCCACTCGGACTAGCGGGGGCTACAATGAGCAGTTCTTC. Protein product: CATRTSGGYNEQFF.